A selection of T cell receptor beta chains follows, all from one sample in a study of a mutant IDH1 vaccine in newly diagnosed glioma. The repertoire was sequenced with immunoSEQ multiplex PCR; TCRdb's copy has only in-frame clones and lacks some. The data show roughly 51,000 clones, 75% to 90% seen once. The specimen comprised PBMCs, sampled from a glioma patient treated with radiotherapy, temozolomide or both. All receptors come from a man aged 40-49 years with glioma. CDR3s include the opening cysteine and the closing phenylalanine or tryptophan. Fields, in order: clone size, CDR3 length, V gene, J gene, D gene, CDR3 protein, CDR3 DNA. A D gene is named only where the DNA matches it firmly. Clone size, where shown, is once, few, many, or a class for clones that have expanded.

clone size: .
CDR3 length: 14
V gene: TRBV19
J gene: TRBJ2-7
D gene: TRBD2
CDR3 protein: CASSLRDYHYEQYF
CDR3 DNA: TGTGCCAGTAGTCTCCGGGACTACCACTACGAGCAGTACTTC

clone size: .
CDR3 length: 12
V gene: TRBV18
J gene: TRBJ2-7
D gene: .
CDR3 protein: CASSPGGNEQYF
CDR3 DNA: TGTGCCAGCTCCCCCGGCGGGAACGAGCAGTACTTC

clone size: .
CDR3 length: 13
V gene: TRBV19
J gene: TRBJ1-2
D gene: TRBD1
CDR3 protein: CASRQGINYGYTF
CDR3 DNA: TGTGCCAGTCGACAGGGGATTAACTATGGCTACACCTTC

clone size: .
CDR3 length: 12
V gene: TRBV19
J gene: TRBJ1-1
D gene: .
CDR3 protein: CASSRGTLEAFF
CDR3 DNA: TGTGCCAGTAGTAGGGGGACACTTGAAGCTTTCTTT

clone size: .
CDR3 length: 15
V gene: TRBV11-3
J gene: TRBJ2-1
D gene: TRBD2
CDR3 protein: CASSRTSGKYNEQFF
CDR3 DNA: TGTGCCAGCAGCCGGACTAGCGGGAAGTACAATGAGCAGTTCTTC

clone size: .
CDR3 length: 13
V gene: TRBV6-6
J gene: TRBJ2-7
D gene: .
CDR3 protein: CASSYDSSYEQYF
CDR3 DNA: TGTGCCAGCAGTTACGATTCTTCCTACGAGCAGTACTTC

clone size: .
CDR3 length: 13
V gene: TRBV19
J gene: TRBJ1-5
D gene: .
CDR3 protein: CASSFGGIEPQHF
CDR3 DNA: TGTGCCAGTAGTTTCGGGGGGATAGAGCCCCAGCATTTT

clone size: .
CDR3 length: 14
V gene: TRBV12-5
J gene: TRBJ2-7
D gene: .
CDR3 protein: CASGLIPGSYEQYF
CDR3 DNA: TGTGCTAGTGGTTTGATCCCAGGGTCCTACGAGCAGTACTTC

clone size: .
CDR3 length: 15
V gene: TRBV4-2
J gene: TRBJ2-7
D gene: .
CDR3 protein: CASSQEWNSFYEQYF
CDR3 DNA: TGTGCCAGCAGCCAAGAGTGGAACTCCTTCTACGAGCAGTACTTC

clone size: once
CDR3 length: 12
V gene: TRBV27
J gene: TRBJ2-2
D gene: .
CDR3 protein: CASSLRAGELFF
CDR3 DNA: TGTGCCAGCAGTTTAAGGGCCGGGGAGCTGTTTTTT

clone size: once
CDR3 length: 18
V gene: TRBV4-1
J gene: TRBJ2-1
D gene: .
CDR3 protein: CASSQPRQGTRRKSEQFF
CDR3 DNA: TGCGCCAGCAGCCAACCCCGACAGGGGACTAGGAGAAAGAGTGAGCAGTTCTTC

clone size: .
CDR3 length: 10
V gene: TRBV29-1
J gene: TRBJ2-7
D gene: .
CDR3 protein: CSVGQGEQYF
CDR3 DNA: TGCAGCGTTGGGCAGGGCGAGCAGTACTTC

clone size: once
CDR3 length: 16
V gene: TRBV6-5
J gene: TRBJ2-1
D gene: TRBD2
CDR3 protein: CASSYTSGRADNEQFF
CDR3 DNA: TGTGCCAGCAGTTACACTAGCGGGAGGGCCGACAATGAGCAGTTCTTC

clone size: few
CDR3 length: 16
V gene: TRBV15
J gene: TRBJ2-7
D gene: TRBD1
CDR3 protein: CATSRDTGQDFYEQYF
CDR3 DNA: TGTGCCACCAGCAGAGATACGGGACAGGATTTCTACGAGCAGTACTTC

clone size: .
CDR3 length: 15
V gene: TRBV21-1
J gene: TRBJ1-3
D gene: .
CDR3 protein: CASSETGYSGNTIYF
CDR3 DNA: TGTGCCAGCAGCGAAACAGGGTACTCTGGAAACACCATATATTTT

clone size: few
CDR3 length: 14
V gene: TRBV7-2
J gene: TRBJ2-3
D gene: .
CDR3 protein: CASSSRLGTDTQYF
CDR3 DNA: TGTGCCAGCAGCTCTCGGCTCGGAACAGATACGCAGTATTTT

clone size: .
CDR3 length: 15
V gene: TRBV29-1
J gene: TRBJ2-2
D gene: TRBD1
CDR3 protein: CSVSLWTGPTGELFF
CDR3 DNA: TGCAGCGTTTCCCTTTGGACAGGGCCCACCGGGGAGCTGTTTTTT

clone size: .
CDR3 length: 15
V gene: TRBV29-1
J gene: TRBJ2-3
D gene: .
CDR3 protein: CSVVVGLRSTDTQYF
CDR3 DNA: TGCAGCGTTGTGGTAGGGCTCCGAAGCACAGATACGCAGTATTTT

clone size: .
CDR3 length: 15
V gene: TRBV28
J gene: TRBJ1-4
D gene: TRBD1
CDR3 protein: CASSSADRVGEKLFF
CDR3 DNA: TGTGCCAGCAGTTCGGCGGACAGGGTGGGTGAAAAACTGTTTTTT

clone size: .
CDR3 length: 11
V gene: TRBV7-2
J gene: TRBJ2-7
D gene: .
CDR3 protein: CASSPRAEQYF
CDR3 DNA: TGTGCCAGCAGCCCCCGGGCAGAGCAGTACTTC

clone size: few
CDR3 length: 14
V gene: TRBV27
J gene: TRBJ2-1
D gene: TRBD1
CDR3 protein: CASSRDRHYNEQFF
CDR3 DNA: TGTGCCAGCAGTCGGGACAGACACTACAATGAGCAGTTCTTC

clone size: once
CDR3 length: 15
V gene: TRBV7-9
J gene: TRBJ2-3
D gene: .
CDR3 protein: CASSSPGLFTDTQYF
CDR3 DNA: TGTGCCAGCAGCTCTCCGGGACTTTTTACAGATACGCAGTATTTT

clone size: .
CDR3 length: 14
V gene: TRBV7-9
J gene: TRBJ1-1
D gene: .
CDR3 protein: CASSFLGREAEAFF
CDR3 DNA: TGTGCCAGCAGCTTCCTGGGGCGGGAGGCTGAAGCTTTCTTT

clone size: .
CDR3 length: 15
V gene: TRBV7-2
J gene: TRBJ2-7
D gene: .
CDR3 protein: CASSSNVARSYEQYF
CDR3 DNA: TGTGCCAGCAGCTCCAACGTAGCGAGGTCCTACGAGCAGTACTTC

clone size: medium-sized
CDR3 length: 12
V gene: TRBV5-1
J gene: TRBJ1-2
D gene: TRBD1
CDR3 protein: CASSVGTGGYTF
CDR3 DNA: TGCGCCAGCAGCGTAGGGACAGGCGGGTACACCTTC

clone size: .
CDR3 length: 18
V gene: TRBV7-9
J gene: TRBJ2-7
D gene: TRBD2
CDR3 protein: CASSAAGLAGIRSYEQYF
CDR3 DNA: TGTGCCAGCAGCGCCGCGGGACTAGCGGGAATTAGGTCCTACGAGCAGTACTTC

clone size: .
CDR3 length: 15
V gene: TRBV5-1
J gene: TRBJ1-4
D gene: .
CDR3 protein: CASSLGVPGVEKLFF
CDR3 DNA: TGCGCCAGCAGCTTGGGGGTTCCCGGGGTTGAAAAACTGTTTTTT

clone size: .
CDR3 length: 14
V gene: TRBV19
J gene: TRBJ1-2
D gene: TRBD1
CDR3 protein: CASSKQGAAYGYTF
CDR3 DNA: TGTGCCAGTAGCAAACAGGGGGCCGCCTATGGCTACACCTTC

clone size: .
CDR3 length: 14
V gene: TRBV10-3
J gene: TRBJ2-7
D gene: .
CDR3 protein: CAISDVGSGYEQYF
CDR3 DNA: TGTGCCATCAGTGATGTCGGTAGCGGCTACGAGCAGTACTTC

clone size: .
CDR3 length: 14
V gene: TRBV5-6
J gene: TRBJ1-2
D gene: .
CDR3 protein: CASSLGRNNYGYTF
CDR3 DNA: TGTGCCAGCAGCTTGGGACGAAATAACTATGGCTACACCTTC

clone size: .
CDR3 length: 14
V gene: TRBV10-3
J gene: TRBJ2-1
D gene: TRBD2
CDR3 protein: CAIAYGEGMGEQFF
CDR3 DNA: TGTGCCATCGCGTATGGGGAGGGGATGGGGGAGCAGTTCTTC

clone size: .
CDR3 length: 14
V gene: TRBV10-3
J gene: TRBJ2-7
D gene: .
CDR3 protein: CATRRGQTSYEQYF
CDR3 DNA: TGTGCCACCAGGCGAGGGCAAACCTCCTACGAGCAGTACTTC

clone size: .
CDR3 length: 15
V gene: TRBV6-5
J gene: TRBJ2-6
D gene: .
CDR3 protein: CASWRVNSGANVLTF
CDR3 DNA: TGTGCCAGCTGGCGGGTAAACTCTGGGGCCAACGTCCTGACTTTC

clone size: once
CDR3 length: 15
V gene: TRBV7-2
J gene: TRBJ2-7
D gene: .
CDR3 protein: CASSLANSFSYEQYF
CDR3 DNA: TGTGCCAGCAGCTTAGCGAATTCATTCTCCTACGAGCAGTACTTC

clone size: .
CDR3 length: 17
V gene: TRBV19
J gene: TRBJ2-7
D gene: TRBD2
CDR3 protein: CASIPPRRTSGSYEQYF
CDR3 DNA: TGTGCCAGTATTCCCCCCCGCCGGACTAGCGGGAGCTACGAGCAGTACTTC

clone size: .
CDR3 length: 16
V gene: TRBV28
J gene: TRBJ2-3
D gene: .
CDR3 protein: CASSFIGGPTTDTQYF
CDR3 DNA: TGTGCCAGCAGTTTCATAGGCGGGCCTACCACAGATACGCAGTATTTT

clone size: .
CDR3 length: 15
V gene: TRBV7-2
J gene: TRBJ2-1
D gene: .
CDR3 protein: CASSSTPSSYNEQFF
CDR3 DNA: TGTGCCAGCAGCTCGACGCCTAGCTCCTACAATGAGCAGTTCTTC

clone size: .
CDR3 length: 15
V gene: TRBV5-4
J gene: TRBJ2-1
D gene: TRBD2
CDR3 protein: CASSLTSGGLNEQFF
CDR3 DNA: TGTGCCAGCAGCCTGACTAGCGGGGGACTCAATGAGCAGTTCTTC

clone size: .
CDR3 length: 16
V gene: TRBV5-1
J gene: TRBJ2-3
D gene: TRBD1
CDR3 protein: CASSAGTGLSTDTQYF
CDR3 DNA: TGCGCCAGCAGCGCAGGGACAGGGCTTAGCACAGATACGCAGTATTTT

clone size: .
CDR3 length: 13
V gene: TRBV5-8
J gene: TRBJ2-7
D gene: .
CDR3 protein: CAASRDRSYEQYF
CDR3 DNA: TGTGCCGCCTCTCGGGACCGATCCTACGAGCAGTACTTC

clone size: .
CDR3 length: 16
V gene: TRBV27
J gene: TRBJ1-4
D gene: TRBD1
CDR3 protein: CASRPRQGVSGEKLFF
CDR3 DNA: TGTGCCAGCAGACCTCGACAGGGGGTCTCTGGTGAAAAACTGTTTTTT

clone size: .
CDR3 length: 14
V gene: TRBV6-1
J gene: TRBJ2-5
D gene: .
CDR3 protein: CASRKQAYQETQYF
CDR3 DNA: TGTGCCAGCAGGAAACAGGCGTACCAAGAGACCCAGTACTTC

clone size: .
CDR3 length: 16
V gene: TRBV11-1
J gene: TRBJ2-7
D gene: TRBD2
CDR3 protein: CASSQPGLAGTHEQYF
CDR3 DNA: TGTGCCAGCAGCCAACCGGGACTAGCGGGAACCCACGAGCAGTACTTC

clone size: .
CDR3 length: 14
V gene: TRBV2
J gene: TRBJ2-7
D gene: TRBD2
CDR3 protein: CASSGGLAFYEQYF
CDR3 DNA: TGTGCCAGCAGCGGGGGACTAGCGTTCTACGAGCAGTACTTC

clone size: .
CDR3 length: 14
V gene: TRBV5-1
J gene: TRBJ2-7
D gene: .
CDR3 protein: CASSSGNTPYEQYF
CDR3 DNA: TGCGCCAGCAGCTCAGGGAACACCCCTTACGAGCAGTACTTC

clone size: .
CDR3 length: 16
V gene: TRBV7-8
J gene: TRBJ1-4
D gene: .
CDR3 protein: CASSLRRVAANEKLFF
CDR3 DNA: TGTGCCAGCAGCTTGCGAAGGGTAGCAGCTAATGAAAAACTGTTTTTT

clone size: .
CDR3 length: 16
V gene: TRBV19
J gene: TRBJ1-5
D gene: .
CDR3 protein: CASSTPFKGRNQPQHF
CDR3 DNA: TGTGCCAGTAGTACCCCTTTTAAGGGGCGAAATCAGCCCCAGCATTTT

clone size: .
CDR3 length: 14
V gene: TRBV7-2
J gene: TRBJ2-1
D gene: .
CDR3 protein: CASRAIKGRNEQFF
CDR3 DNA: TGTGCCAGCAGGGCCATCAAGGGGCGAAATGAGCAGTTCTTC

clone size: .
CDR3 length: 15
V gene: TRBV5-1
J gene: TRBJ2-1
D gene: TRBD2
CDR3 protein: CASSFTSGAYNEQFF
CDR3 DNA: TGCGCCAGCAGCTTTACTAGCGGAGCCTACAATGAGCAGTTCTTC

clone size: .
CDR3 length: 16
V gene: TRBV7-9
J gene: TRBJ2-3
D gene: .
CDR3 protein: CASSFGGGLSTDTQYF
CDR3 DNA: TGTGCCAGCAGCTTTGGAGGCGGCCTATCCACAGATACGCAGTATTTT